Sequencing of this T cell receptor beta chain was carried out in a study of monozygotic twins with inflammatory bowel disease. Study-wide points: Healthy co-twins exceeded IBD patients in TCRbeta diversity as measured by inverse Simpson.

Each TCR library consumed 3500 ng of total RNA. A template switching step added UMIs, each with a 6-nucleotide sample barcode. Two nested PCRs, run for roughly 15 and 9 cycles, were applied to TCRalpha and TCRbeta cDNA. TCRdb re-called the 5' RACE reads and shows each CDR3 protein once, DNA omitted. The table for this sample gives about 300,000 distinct CDR3 sequences. Concerning this clonotype itself: Its antigen is undetermined.

Germline V gene lookup returns CDR1 LGHNA and CDR2 YNFKEQ. The CDR3 sequence is 12 residues long. The clonotype was recovered from a human donor with ulcerative colitis or Crohn's disease, or a healthy co-twin of an affected twin (not recorded which). J is TRBJ2-1 and V is TRBV4-2; TCRdb's D call, TRBD2, is unchecked because there is no DNA. The material sequenced was blood. CDR3 sequence reads: CASRGGVNEQFF.